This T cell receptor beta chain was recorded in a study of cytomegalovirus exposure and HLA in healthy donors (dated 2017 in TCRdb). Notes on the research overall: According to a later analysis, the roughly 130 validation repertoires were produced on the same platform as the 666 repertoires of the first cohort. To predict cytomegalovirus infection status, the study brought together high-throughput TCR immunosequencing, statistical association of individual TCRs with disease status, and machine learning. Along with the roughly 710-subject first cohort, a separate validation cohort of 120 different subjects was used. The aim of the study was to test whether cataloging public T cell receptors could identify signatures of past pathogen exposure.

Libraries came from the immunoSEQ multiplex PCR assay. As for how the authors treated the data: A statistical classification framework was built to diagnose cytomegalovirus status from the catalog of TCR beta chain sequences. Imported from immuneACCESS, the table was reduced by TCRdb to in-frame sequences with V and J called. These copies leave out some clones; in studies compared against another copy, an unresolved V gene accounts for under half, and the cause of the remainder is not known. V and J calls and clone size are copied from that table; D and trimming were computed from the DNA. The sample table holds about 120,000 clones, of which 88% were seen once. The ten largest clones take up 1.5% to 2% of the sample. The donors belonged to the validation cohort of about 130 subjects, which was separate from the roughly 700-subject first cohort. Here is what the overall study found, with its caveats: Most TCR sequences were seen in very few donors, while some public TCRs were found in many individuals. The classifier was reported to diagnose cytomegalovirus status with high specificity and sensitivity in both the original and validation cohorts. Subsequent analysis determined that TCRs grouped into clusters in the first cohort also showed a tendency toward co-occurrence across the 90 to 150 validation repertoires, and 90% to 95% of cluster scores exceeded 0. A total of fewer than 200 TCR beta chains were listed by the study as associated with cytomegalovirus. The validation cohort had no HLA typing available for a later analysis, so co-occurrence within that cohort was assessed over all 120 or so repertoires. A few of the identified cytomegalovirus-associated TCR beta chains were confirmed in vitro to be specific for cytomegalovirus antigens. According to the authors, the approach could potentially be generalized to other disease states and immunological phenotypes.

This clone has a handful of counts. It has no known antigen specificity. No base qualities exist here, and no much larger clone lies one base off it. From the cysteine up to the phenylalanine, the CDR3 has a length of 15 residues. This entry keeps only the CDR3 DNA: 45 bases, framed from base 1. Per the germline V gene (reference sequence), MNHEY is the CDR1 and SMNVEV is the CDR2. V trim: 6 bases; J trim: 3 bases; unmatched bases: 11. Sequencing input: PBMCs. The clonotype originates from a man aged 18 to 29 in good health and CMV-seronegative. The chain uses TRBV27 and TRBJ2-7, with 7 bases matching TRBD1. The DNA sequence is TGTGCCAGCAGAGAGTCCGGGACAGCTTACTACGAGCAGTACTTC. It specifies CASRESGTAYYEQYF.